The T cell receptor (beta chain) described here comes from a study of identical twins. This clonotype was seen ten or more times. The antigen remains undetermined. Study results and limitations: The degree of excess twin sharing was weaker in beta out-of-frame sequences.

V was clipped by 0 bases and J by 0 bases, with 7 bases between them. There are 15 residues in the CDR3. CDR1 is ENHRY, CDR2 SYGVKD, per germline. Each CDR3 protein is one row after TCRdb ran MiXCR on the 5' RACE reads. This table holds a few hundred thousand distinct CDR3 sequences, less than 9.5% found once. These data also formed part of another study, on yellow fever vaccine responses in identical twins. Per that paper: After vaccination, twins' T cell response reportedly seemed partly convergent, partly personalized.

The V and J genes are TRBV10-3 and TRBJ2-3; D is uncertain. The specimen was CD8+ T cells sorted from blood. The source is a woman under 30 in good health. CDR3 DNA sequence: TGTGCCATCAGTGAGTCAGCAACTAGCACAGATACGCAGTATTTT. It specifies CAISESATSTDTQYF.